This entry is about one TCR beta chain. The data stem from a study of blood T cell repertoires in COVID-19. Assay: immunoSEQ multiplex PCR; the TCRdb copy retains only in-frame clones and omits some. The sample records over 250,000 clones, 75% to 90% being singletons. Material for sequencing was peripheral blood. This TCR was sampled from a woman in her seventies with COVID-19, enrolled during active disease.

CDR3 nucleotide sequence: TGTGCCAGTAGTGTCCAAACGACAGGGAGCTCCTACAATGAGCAGTTCTTC. This codes for CASSVQTTGSSYNEQFF. The rearrangement links TRBV19 to TRBJ2-1, with 7 bases fitting TRBD1. The CDR3 length is 17 residues. The germline V gene encodes CDR1 LNHDA and CDR2 SQIVND (reference sequence). V dropped 5 bases and J dropped 0; count of bases not matched to a gene: 10. Complete variable domain (other parts from reference TRBV19 and TRBJ2-1): DGGITQSPKYLFRKEGQNVTLSCEQNLNHDAMYWYRQDPGQGLRLIYYSQIVNDFQKGDIAEGYSVSREKKESFPLTVTSAQKNPTAFYLCASSVQTTGSSYNEQFFGPGTRLTVL.